This T cell receptor beta chain was documented in a study of a mutant IDH1 vaccine in newly diagnosed glioma. Study information: The start of vaccination came 4-6 weeks after radiotherapy alone, or with temozolomide cycles. General study results and limits: Variations in leading peripheral T cell clonotypes appeared to have no connection with pseudoprogression. There were vaccine-induced immune responses in 85% to 95% of the patients.

Time point here: week 47, end of study. Vaccine doses each comprised 300 ug of mutant IDH1 20-mer peptide, with topical imiquimod. In weeks 1, 3, 5, 7, 11, 15, 19 and 23, patients were vaccinated. V dropped 3 bases and J dropped 7; count of bases not matched to a gene: 6. In germline, CDR1 is MRHNA, CDR2 SNTAGT. CDR3 length equals 15 residues. A note on this clone: Antigen: not known.

The method was immunoSEQ multiplex PCR; TCRdb's version includes in-frame clones alone and lacks a portion of them. The repertoire includes 58,000 or so clones, less than 90% of them detected once, and around 3.5% sits in the top ten. The rearrangement uses TRBV6-4 and TRBJ2-2, with 9 bases fitting TRBD2. The receptor was derived from a woman between 50 and 59 years old with glioma. This material consisted of PBMCs, taken from a glioma patient whose treatment included an IDH1 peptide vaccine. The CDR3, as DNA: TGTGCCAGCAGTGAAATAGCGGGGGAGAGCGGGGAGCTGTTTTTT. It is translated as CASSEIAGESGELFF.